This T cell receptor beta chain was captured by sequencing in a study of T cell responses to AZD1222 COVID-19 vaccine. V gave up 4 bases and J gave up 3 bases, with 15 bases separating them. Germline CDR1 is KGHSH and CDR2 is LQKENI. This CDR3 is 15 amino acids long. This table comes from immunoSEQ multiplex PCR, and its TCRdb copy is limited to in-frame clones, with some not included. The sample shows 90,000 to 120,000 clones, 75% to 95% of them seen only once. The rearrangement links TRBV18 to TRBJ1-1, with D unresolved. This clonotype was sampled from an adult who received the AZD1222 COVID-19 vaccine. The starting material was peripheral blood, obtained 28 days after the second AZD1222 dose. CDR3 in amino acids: CASSLPPPEDTEAFF. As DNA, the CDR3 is TGTGCCAGCTCACTGCCCCCCCCGGAGGACACTGAAGCTTTCTTT.